This T cell receptor (beta chain) was profiled in a study of blood T cell repertoires in COVID-19. Repertoires were generated with immunoSEQ multiplex PCR, while TCRdb's copy carries only in-frame clones and drops some. The table has 130,000 to 150,000 clones, 84% seen once. After removal of 4 bases from V and 4 bases from J, the junction contained 15 bases not matched to a gene. CDR3 length: 17 amino acids. CDR1 and CDR2 from the germline V gene are SGHNT and YYREEE (reference sequence). The source is a woman aged 50 to 60 who had been exposed to COVID-19. V usage is TRBV5-4 and J usage is TRBJ2-7, with TRBD1 identical over 9 bases. The sequenced sample consisted of PBMCs or T cells enriched from blood (not recorded which). The CDR3 here is CASSKGGSGQGMYEQYF. The DNA for the CDR3 is TGTGCCAGCAGCAAGGGGGGGTCGGGACAGGGAATGTACGAGCAGTACTTC.